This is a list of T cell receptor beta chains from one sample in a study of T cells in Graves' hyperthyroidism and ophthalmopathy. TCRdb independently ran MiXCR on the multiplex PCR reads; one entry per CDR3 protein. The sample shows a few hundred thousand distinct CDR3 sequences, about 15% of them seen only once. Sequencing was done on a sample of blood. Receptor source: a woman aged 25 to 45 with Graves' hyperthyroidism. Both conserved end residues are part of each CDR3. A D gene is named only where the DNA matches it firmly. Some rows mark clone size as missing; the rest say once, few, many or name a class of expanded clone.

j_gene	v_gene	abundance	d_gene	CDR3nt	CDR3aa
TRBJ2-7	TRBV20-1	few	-	TGCAGTGCTAGATATCGGGCCAACCCCTACGAGCAGTACTTC	CSARYRANPYEQYF
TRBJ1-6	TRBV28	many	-	TGTGCCAGCAGTTTACCCGAGGGTTGGGGTTCACCCCTCCACTTT	CASSLPEGWGSPLHF
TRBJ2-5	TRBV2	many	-	TGTGCCAGCAGTGAAACCGCCTACCTTGGTTTCCAGTACTTC	CASSETAYLGFQYF
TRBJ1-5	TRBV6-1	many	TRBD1	TGTGCCAGCAGTTTGGACAGGATGAATCAGCCCCAGCATTTT	CASSLDRMNQPQHF
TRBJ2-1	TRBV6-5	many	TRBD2	TGTGCCAGCAGTTACTCTCCTAGCGGGGGGTACAATGAGCAGTTCTTC	CASSYSPSGGYNEQFF
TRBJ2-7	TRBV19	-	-	TGTGCCAGTAGTCATGGGGAGGAATACGAGCAGTACTTC	CASSHGEEYEQYF
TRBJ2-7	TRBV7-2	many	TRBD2	TGTGCCAGCAGTGGGACTAGCGGGAGCCACGAGCAGTACTTC	CASSGTSGSHEQYF
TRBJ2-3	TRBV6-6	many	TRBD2	TGTGCCAGCAGTTACGTTACTAGCGGCGGAGATACGCAGTATTTT	CASSYVTSGGDTQYF
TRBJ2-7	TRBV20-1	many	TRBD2	TGCAGTGCTAACGGGAGGGCCTCCTACGAGCAGTACTTC	CSANGRASYEQYF
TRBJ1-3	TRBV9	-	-	TGTGCCAGCAGCAGCGCAGGAACCTCTGGAAACACCATATATTTT	CASSSAGTSGNTIYF
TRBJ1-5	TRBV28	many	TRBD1	TGTGCCAGCAGTGCTGGGACAGATAATCAGCCCCAGCATTTT	CASSAGTDNQPQHF
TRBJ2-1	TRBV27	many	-	TGTGCCAGCAGTCCATATACCACACAGGGTACAAATGAGCAGTTCTTC	CASSPYTTQGTNEQFF
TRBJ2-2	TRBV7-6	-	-	TGTGCCAGCAGCTTCCGAGCCCTGACTTTCGCGAACACCGGGGAGCTGTTTTTT	CASSFRALTFANTGELFF